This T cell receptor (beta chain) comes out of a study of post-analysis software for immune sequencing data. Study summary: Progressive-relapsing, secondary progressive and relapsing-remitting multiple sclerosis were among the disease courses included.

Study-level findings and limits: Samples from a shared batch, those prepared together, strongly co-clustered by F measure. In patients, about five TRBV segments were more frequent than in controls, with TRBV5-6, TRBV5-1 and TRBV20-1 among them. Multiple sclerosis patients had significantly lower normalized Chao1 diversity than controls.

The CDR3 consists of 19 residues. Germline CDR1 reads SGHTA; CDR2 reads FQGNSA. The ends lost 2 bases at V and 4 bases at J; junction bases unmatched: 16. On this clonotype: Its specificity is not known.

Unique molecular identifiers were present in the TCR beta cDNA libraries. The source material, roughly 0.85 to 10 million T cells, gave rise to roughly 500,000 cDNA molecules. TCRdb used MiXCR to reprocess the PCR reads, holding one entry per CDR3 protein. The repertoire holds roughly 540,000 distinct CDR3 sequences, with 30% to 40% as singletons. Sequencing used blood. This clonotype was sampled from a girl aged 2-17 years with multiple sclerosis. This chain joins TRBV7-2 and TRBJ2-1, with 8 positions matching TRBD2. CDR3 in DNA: TGTGCCAGCAGCTTACCTGGACTAGCAACCTACCCTTTTTACAATGAGCAGTTCTTC. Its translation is CASSLPGLATYPFYNEQFF.